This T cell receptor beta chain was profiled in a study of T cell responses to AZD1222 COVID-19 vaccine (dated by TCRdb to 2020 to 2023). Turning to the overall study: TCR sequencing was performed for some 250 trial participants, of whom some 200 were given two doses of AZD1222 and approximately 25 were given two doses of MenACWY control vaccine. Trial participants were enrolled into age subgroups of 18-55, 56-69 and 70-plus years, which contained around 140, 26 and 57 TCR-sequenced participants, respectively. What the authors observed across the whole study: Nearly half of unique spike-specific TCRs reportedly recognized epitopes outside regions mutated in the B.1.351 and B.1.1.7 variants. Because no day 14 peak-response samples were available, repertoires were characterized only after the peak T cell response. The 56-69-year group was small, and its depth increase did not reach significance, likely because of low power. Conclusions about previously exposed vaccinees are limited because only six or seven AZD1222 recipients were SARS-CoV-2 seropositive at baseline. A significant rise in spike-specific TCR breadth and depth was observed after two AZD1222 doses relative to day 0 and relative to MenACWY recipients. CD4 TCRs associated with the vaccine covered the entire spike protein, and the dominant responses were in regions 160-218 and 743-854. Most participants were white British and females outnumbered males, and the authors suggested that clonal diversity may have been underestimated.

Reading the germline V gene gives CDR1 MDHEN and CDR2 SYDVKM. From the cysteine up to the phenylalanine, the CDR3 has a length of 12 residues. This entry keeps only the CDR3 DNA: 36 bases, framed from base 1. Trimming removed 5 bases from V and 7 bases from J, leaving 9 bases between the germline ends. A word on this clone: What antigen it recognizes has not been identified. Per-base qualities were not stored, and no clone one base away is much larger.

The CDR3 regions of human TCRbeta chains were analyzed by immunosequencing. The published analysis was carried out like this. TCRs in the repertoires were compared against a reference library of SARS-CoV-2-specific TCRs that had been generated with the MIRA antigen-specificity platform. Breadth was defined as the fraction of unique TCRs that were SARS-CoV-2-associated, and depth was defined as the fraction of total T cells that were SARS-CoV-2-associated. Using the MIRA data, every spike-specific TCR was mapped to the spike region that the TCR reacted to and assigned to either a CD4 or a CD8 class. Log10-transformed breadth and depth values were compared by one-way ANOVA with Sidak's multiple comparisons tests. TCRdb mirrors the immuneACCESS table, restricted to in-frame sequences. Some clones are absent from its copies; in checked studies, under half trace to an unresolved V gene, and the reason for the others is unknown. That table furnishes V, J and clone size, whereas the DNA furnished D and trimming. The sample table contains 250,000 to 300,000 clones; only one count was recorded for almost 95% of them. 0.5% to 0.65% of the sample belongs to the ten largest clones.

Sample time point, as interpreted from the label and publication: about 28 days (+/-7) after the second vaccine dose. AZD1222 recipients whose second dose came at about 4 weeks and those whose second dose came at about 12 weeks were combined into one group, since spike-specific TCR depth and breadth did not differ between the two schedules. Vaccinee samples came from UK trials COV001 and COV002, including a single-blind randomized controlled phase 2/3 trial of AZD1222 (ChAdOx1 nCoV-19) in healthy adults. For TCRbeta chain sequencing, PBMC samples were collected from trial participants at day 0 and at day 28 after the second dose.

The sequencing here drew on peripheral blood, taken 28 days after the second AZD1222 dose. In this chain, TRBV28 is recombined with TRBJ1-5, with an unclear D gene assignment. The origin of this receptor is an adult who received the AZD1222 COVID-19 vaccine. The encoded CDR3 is CASSPYWQPQHF. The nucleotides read TGTGCCAGCAGTCCGTATTGGCAGCCCCAGCATTTT.